The clone carrying this T cell receptor (beta chain) occurred a few times. Assay used: immunoSEQ multiplex PCR; TCRdb lists only in-frame clones, some missing. The data show about 70,000 clones, almost 90% seen once. This specimen comes from a study of OX40 agonist ivuxolimab in advanced cancers. The CDR3 spans 18 residues. Germline V gene data show CDR1 as SGHVS and CDR2 as FQNEAQ. The V end was cut by 0 bases, the J end by 0 bases, with 15 bases between. The rearrangement uses TRBV7-8 and TRBJ2-4; D perhaps matches TRBD2 (5 bases). This TCR came from an adult with an advanced solid tumor such as melanoma, head and neck, liver or kidney cancer. Specimen: CD4+ or CD8+ T cells sorted from blood, collected in a trial of the OX40 agonist ivuxolimab. The CDR3 DNA follows: TGTGCCAGCAGCTTAGCGCGGCCGGGGATGGAAGCCAAAAACATTCAGTACTTC. The encoded protein is CASSLARPGMEAKNIQYF.